This is a list of T cell receptor beta chains from one sample in a study of shared T cell receptors in the human thymus. Repertoires were generated with immunoSEQ multiplex PCR, while TCRdb's copy carries only in-frame clones and drops some. Among 600,000 or so clones, about 89% were seen once, and the ten largest hold roughly 0.0089%. The same data also contributed to another study, on human thymus T cells.

The sample was thymocytes. The receptors were sampled from a boy less than two years old with a congenital heart defect. Each CDR3 is given with its conserved first and last residue. D genes are given only for firm matches. Clone size appears in some rows only: once, few, many, or a class for an expanded clone.

>TRBJ1-5|.|TRBV5-1|.
CASSLAGDQPQHF
TGCGCCAGCAGCTTGGCAGGGGATCAGCCCCAGCATTTT
>TRBJ1-5|.|TRBV14|.
CASSQSQGGVSNQPQHF
TGTGCCAGCAGCCAAAGCCAGGGTGGAGTAAGCAATCAGCCCCAGCATTTT
>TRBJ2-3|.|TRBV4-1|.
CASSQGVGGALQYF
TGCGCCAGCAGCCAAGGAGTTGGGGGGGCCCTGCAGTATTTT
>TRBJ2-1|.|TRBV19|.
CASTFLSEQFF
TGTGCCAGCACTTTTTTAAGTGAGCAGTTCTTC
>TRBJ1-5|once|TRBV19|TRBD1
CASSVGQGQRQPQHF
TGTGCCAGTAGTGTCGGACAGGGGCAAAGACAGCCCCAGCATTTT
>TRBJ1-1|.|TRBV28|.
CASSRSPDRNTEAFF
TGTGCCAGCAGCCGCTCCCCTGACAGGAACACTGAAGCTTTCTTT
>TRBJ2-2|.|TRBV28|.
CASKGGIGAGANTGELFF
TGTGCCAGCAAGGGCGGTATAGGGGCTGGCGCGAACACCGGGGAGCTGTTTTTT
>TRBJ1-4|few|TRBV15|.
CATSRDLRRTATNEKLFF
TGTGCCACCAGCAGAGATCTTCGGCGGACAGCGACTAATGAAAAACTGTTTTTT
>TRBJ1-3|few|TRBV11-2|.
CASSLTGPRWGYGNTIYF
TGTGCCAGCAGCTTGACAGGACCTCGATGGGGTTATGGAAACACCATATATTTT
>TRBJ1-4|.|TRBV2|TRBD1
CASSSRQGGKLFF
TGTGCCAGCAGTTCAAGACAGGGAGGTAAACTGTTTTTT
>TRBJ2-7|.|TRBV28|TRBD2
CAVFPTSGTYEQYF
TGTGCCGTCTTCCCGACTAGCGGAACCTACGAGCAGTACTTC
>TRBJ1-2|.|TRBV27|TRBD1
CASSSINPEGAQGYTF
TGTGCCAGCAGTTCCATAAACCCGGAGGGGGCGCAGGGCTACACCTTC
>TRBJ1-2|.|TRBV7-2|TRBD1
CASSFGRGPHFIYGYTF
TGTGCCAGCAGCTTCGGCAGGGGGCCTCACTTCATCTATGGCTACACCTTC
>TRBJ1-6|.|TRBV28|.
CASSPHCPHREDSPLHF
TGTGCCAGCAGTCCCCATTGTCCCCACAGGGAAGATTCACCCCTCCACTTT
>TRBJ2-3|.|TRBV29-1|.
CSARRAPWEDTQYF
TGCAGCGCTCGGCGGGCACCCTGGGAAGATACGCAGTATTTT
>TRBJ2-7|.|TRBV4-3|TRBD2
CASSQSSGRFEQYF
TGCGCCAGCAGCCAGAGTAGCGGGAGGTTCGAGCAGTACTTC